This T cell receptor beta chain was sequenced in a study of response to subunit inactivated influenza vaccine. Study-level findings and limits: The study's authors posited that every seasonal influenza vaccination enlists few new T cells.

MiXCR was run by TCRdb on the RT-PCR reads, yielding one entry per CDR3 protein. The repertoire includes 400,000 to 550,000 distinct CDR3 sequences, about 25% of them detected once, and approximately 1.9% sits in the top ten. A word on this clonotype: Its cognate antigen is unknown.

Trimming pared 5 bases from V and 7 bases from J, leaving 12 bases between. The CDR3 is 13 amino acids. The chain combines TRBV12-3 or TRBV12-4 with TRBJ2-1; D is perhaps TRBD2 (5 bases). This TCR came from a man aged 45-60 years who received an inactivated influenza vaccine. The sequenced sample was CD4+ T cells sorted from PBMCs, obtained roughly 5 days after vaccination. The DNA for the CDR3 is TGTGCCAGCAGTACCCGGAGAGGGAATGAGCAGTTCTTC. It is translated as CASSTRRGNEQFF.